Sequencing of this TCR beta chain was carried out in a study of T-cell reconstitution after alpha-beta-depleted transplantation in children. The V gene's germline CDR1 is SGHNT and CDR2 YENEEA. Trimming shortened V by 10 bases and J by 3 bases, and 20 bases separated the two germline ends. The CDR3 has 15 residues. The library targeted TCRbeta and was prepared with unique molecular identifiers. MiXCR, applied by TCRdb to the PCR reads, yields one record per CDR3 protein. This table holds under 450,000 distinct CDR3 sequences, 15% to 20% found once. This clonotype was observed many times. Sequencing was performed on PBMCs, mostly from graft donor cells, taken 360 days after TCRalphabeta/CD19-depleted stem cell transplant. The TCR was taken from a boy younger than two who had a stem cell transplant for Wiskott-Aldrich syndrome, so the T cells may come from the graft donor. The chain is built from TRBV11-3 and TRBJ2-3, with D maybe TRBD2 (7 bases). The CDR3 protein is CATSEGGTLTDTQYF. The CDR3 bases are TGTGCCACCTCAGAGGGGGGGACCTTGACAGATACGCAGTATTTT.